This section outlines one TCR beta chain sequence together with its context. The antigen is not known. Clones were read by immunoSEQ multiplex PCR, and TCRdb kept only the in-frame ones, dropping some. Among 45,000 to 75,000 clones listed, about three quarters were seen once. The source of the sample is a study of vaccination effects on CD4 cells after COVID-19. V was trimmed by 3 bases and J by 6 bases, leaving 14 bases between them. Germline CDR1 SGHTA, CDR2 FQGNSA. The CDR3 contains 15 residues. Cultured cells yielded isolated CD4+ T cells after 10 days. Half the medium was replaced with IL-2 medium on days 3 and 7.

This sequence originates from a human donor who received a COVID-19 vaccine. Here the sequenced sample was CD4+ T cells from PBMCs cultured without peptide, taken before COVID-19 vaccination. The V call is TRBV7-2, the J call TRBJ2-2, with a possible D match to TRBD2 (6 bases). CDR3 sequence: CASSLGGARAGELFF. CDR3 sequence (DNA): TGTGCCAGCAGCTTGGGCGGGGCGAGGGCCGGGGAGCTGTTTTTT. Supplemented by reference TRBV7-2 and TRBJ2-2, the full variable domain reads GAGVSQSPSNKVTEKGKDVELRCDPISGHTALYWYRQSLGQGLEFLIYFQGNSAPDKSGLPSDRFSAERTGGSVSTLTIQRTQQEDSAVYLCASSLGGARAGELFFGEGSRLTVL.